This T cell receptor beta chain was found in a study of shared clonotypes between healthy human individuals (dated by TCRdb to 2019 to 2021). Turning to the overall study: The cohort included a few men and a couple of women between 18 and 49 years of age. Libraries were prepared and TCR repertoires were sequenced by different laboratories using diverse techniques, in order to increase sequencing depth and limit assay-specific biases. Between about 0.94 and 8.9 billion PBMCs per donor were obtained by leukapheresis. To estimate repertoire size and how much clonotypes are shared between individuals, the study performed deep sequencing of blood TCR repertoires from roughly five healthy adults.

V is cut by 0 bases and J by 12 bases, and the space between the germline ends is 12 bases. The germline V gene supplies CDR1 SGHAT and CDR2 FQNNGV. There are 13 amino acids in the CDR3, from cysteine to phenylalanine inclusive. The retained sequence is limited to the CDR3, 39 bases, with the frame set at the first base. Healthy HIV-negative adults with no recently reported acute infections or vaccinations were included as donors. Only Caucasian adults living in Nashville, Tennessee, USA were represented among the donors. For unsorted samples, approximately 89 million PBMCs were counted, and genomic DNA was extracted using the QIAamp DNA Blood Mini kit. After blood collection by leukapheresis, PBMCs were isolated using Ficoll-Histopaque density gradient centrifugation and then cryopreserved in the vapor phase of liquid nitrogen. The investigation overall reported the following: The small number of donors limited the genetic and exposure-history diversity represented. Only blood was sampled, and tissue TCR repertoires likely differ from those in blood. Based on pairwise subsampling, the degree of clonotype sharing among donors was expected to be affected by sequencing depth.

Using the deep immunoSEQ assay, TCR CDR3 regions were amplified from genomic DNA by multiplex PCR. Genomic DNA extracted from each cell subset was distributed evenly over all wells of several immunoSEQ 96-well plates, and each plate served as one replicate. For unsorted PBMC, 300 ng genomic DNA, equal to about 29,000 T cell genomes, was loaded into each replicate PCR. Ten immunoSEQ deep assay plates were used to sequence unsorted PBMC genomic DNA. Purified libraries were measured with a Qubit 3.0 fluorometer, size-checked on a Bioanalyzer 2100, and measured again with the KAPA Library Quantification kit. Every immunoSEQ 96-well plate was sequenced on a separate single-read 150-cycle Illumina NextSeq 550 flow cell. Concerning the study's data processing: Because the immunoSEQ output held only junctional sequences and lacked quality scores, the filtering could not match the filtering applied to full-length reads. Sequences were annotated with PyIR, a Python wrapper for IgBLAST v1.9, using IMGT germline references to assign V/J genes and CDR3. Reads were removed for weak V/J assignments (E-value above 1e-6), missing CDR3, stop codons, out-of-frame junctions, or ambiguous translated residues. V3J clonotypes were defined as sequences sharing an identical inferred V gene, J gene, and CDR3 amino acid sequence. Percentage overlap between repertoires was calculated by dividing the number of shared unique clonotypes by the size of the smaller repertoire. RTK rarefaction, the Chao1 estimator, and Recon v2.1 estimates of unobserved clonotypes were used to assess repertoire richness. TCRdb limited this immuneACCESS table to in-frame rearrangements with V and J called. A share of clones is missing; checked studies link under half to unresolved V genes, and the rest is unexplained. Clone size and V and J calls were adopted from that table, with D and trimming inferred from the DNA. For this sample the table gives 470,000 or so clones, of which around 73% were detected only once. In total, the top ten clones hold more than 10% of the sample.

This clone has only a few counts. Its antigen is still unknown. No much larger clone is present one base from it, and per-base qualities are unavailable. The source is a woman aged 40-49 years in good health. Some clones in this sample may be carry-over from other donors' samples. The sample consisted of PBMCs. The chain employs TRBV11-2 and TRBJ2-1; no D gene can be assigned with confidence. The CDR3 region reads CASSLERVGAQFF. The nucleotide sequence is TGTGCCAGCAGCTTAGAACGGGTTGGTGCGCAGTTCTTC. Reference TRBV11-2 and TRBJ2-1 proteins supply the regions before and after the CDR3; the full variable domain is: EAGVAQSPRYKIIEKRQSVAFWCNPISGHATLYWYQQILGQGPKLLIQFQNNGVVDDSQLPKDRFSAERLKGVDSTLKIQPAKLEDSAVYLCASSLERVGAQFFGPGTRLTVL.